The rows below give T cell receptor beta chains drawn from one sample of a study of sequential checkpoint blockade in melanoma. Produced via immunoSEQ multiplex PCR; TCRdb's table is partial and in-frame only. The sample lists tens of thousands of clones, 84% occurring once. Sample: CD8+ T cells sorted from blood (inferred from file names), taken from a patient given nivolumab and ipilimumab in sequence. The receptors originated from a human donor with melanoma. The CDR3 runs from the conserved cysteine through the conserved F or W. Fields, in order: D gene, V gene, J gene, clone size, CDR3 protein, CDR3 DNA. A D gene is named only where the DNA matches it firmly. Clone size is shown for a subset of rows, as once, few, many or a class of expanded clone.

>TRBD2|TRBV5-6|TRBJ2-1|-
CASSLGLAGFYNEQFF
TGTGCCAGCAGCTTGGGGCTAGCGGGGTTCTACAATGAGCAGTTCTTC
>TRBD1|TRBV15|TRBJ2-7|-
CATSRDPPQGALSYEQYF
TGTGCCACCAGCAGAGATCCCCCACAGGGGGCGCTTTCCTACGAGCAGTACTTC
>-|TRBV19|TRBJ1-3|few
CASSIWSGVGNTIYF
TGTGCCAGTAGTATATGGTCAGGGGTAGGAAACACCATATATTTT
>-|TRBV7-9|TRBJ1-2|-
CASSFSLNYGYTF
TGTGCCAGCAGCTTCAGTCTCAACTATGGCTACACCTTC
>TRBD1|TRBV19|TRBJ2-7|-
CASSPGQEYEQYF
TGTGCCAGTAGCCCGGGACAGGAATACGAGCAGTACTTC
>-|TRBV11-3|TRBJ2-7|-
CASSLDGQYYEQYF
TGTGCCAGCAGCTTAGATGGGCAGTACTACGAGCAGTACTTC
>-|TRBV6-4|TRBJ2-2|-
CASSAASGGNGELFF
TGTGCCAGCAGTGCCGCGTCGGGGGGCAACGGGGAGCTGTTTTTT
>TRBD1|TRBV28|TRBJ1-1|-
CASSLTGVGMNTEAFF
TGTGCCAGCAGCCTAACAGGGGTGGGGATGAACACTGAAGCTTTCTTT
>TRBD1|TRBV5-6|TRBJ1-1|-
CASSSTGMNTEAFF
TGTGCCAGCAGCTCGACAGGGATGAACACTGAAGCTTTCTTT
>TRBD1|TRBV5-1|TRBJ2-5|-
CASSLGTGQETQYF
TGCGCCAGCAGCTTGGGGACAGGACAAGAGACCCAGTACTTC
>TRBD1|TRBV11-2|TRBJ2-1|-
CASSSSGTGGGNEQFF
TGTGCCAGCAGCAGTTCCGGGACAGGGGGCGGGAATGAGCAGTTCTTC
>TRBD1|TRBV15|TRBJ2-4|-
CATSSRTGENIQYF
TGTGCCACCAGCAGTCGGACAGGAGAAAACATTCAGTACTTC
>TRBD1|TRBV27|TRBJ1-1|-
CASREQGAPEAFF
TGTGCCAGCAGAGAACAGGGGGCCCCTGAAGCTTTCTTT
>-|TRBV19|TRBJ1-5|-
CASSSWQALRYQPQHF
TGTGCCAGTAGTAGTTGGCAGGCCCTTAGGTATCAGCCCCAGCATTTT
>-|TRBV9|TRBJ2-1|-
CASSVGSRNYNEQFF
TGTGCCAGCAGCGTAGGGTCCAGGAACTACAATGAGCAGTTCTTC
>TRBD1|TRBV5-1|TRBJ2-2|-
CASSLEWDRTNTGELFF
TGCGCCAGCAGCCTGGAATGGGACAGGACGAACACCGGGGAGCTGTTTTTT
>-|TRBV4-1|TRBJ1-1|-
CASSQEETWGGIGTEAFF
TGCGCCAGCAGCCAAGAAGAGACCTGGGGGGGGATAGGGACTGAAGCTTTCTTT
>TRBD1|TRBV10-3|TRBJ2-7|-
CAIRTGVEYEQYF
TGTGCCATCCGGACAGGGGTGGAATACGAGCAGTACTTC
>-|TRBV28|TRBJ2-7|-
CASSSSYEQYF
TGTGCCAGCAGTTCTAGTTACGAGCAGTACTTC
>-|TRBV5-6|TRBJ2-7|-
CASSQEGQGREQYF
TGTGCCAGCAGCCAGGAGGGGCAGGGCCGCGAGCAGTACTTC
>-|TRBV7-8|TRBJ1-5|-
CASSLWSAPLGVGGDQPQHF
TGTGCCAGCAGCTTATGGTCGGCCCCCTTAGGGGTAGGGGGAGATCAGCCCCAGCATTTT
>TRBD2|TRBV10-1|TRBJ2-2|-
CASSDLLEAGGLPNTGELFF
TGCGCCAGCAGTGACCTTCTGGAAGCGGGAGGGCTCCCGAACACCGGGGAGCTGTTTTTT
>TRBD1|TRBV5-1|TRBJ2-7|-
CASSPDRNYEQYF
TGCGCCAGCAGCCCGGACAGGAACTACGAGCAGTACTTC
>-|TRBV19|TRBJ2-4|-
CASSIDAGRHIGDF
TGTGCCAGTAGTATAGACGCGGGGAGGCACATTGGGGACTTC
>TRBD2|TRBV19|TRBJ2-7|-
CASSMALAGEQYF
TGTGCCAGTAGTATGGCACTAGCGGGCGAGCAGTACTTC
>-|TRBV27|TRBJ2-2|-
CASSAIIRGSGELFF
TGTGCCAGCAGCGCCATAATTAGGGGATCCGGGGAGCTGTTTTTT
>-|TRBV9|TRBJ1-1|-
CASNGGGNTEAFF
TGTGCCAGCAACGGGGGTGGGAACACTGAAGCTTTCTTT